Each of the 28 T cell receptor beta chains below was sequenced from the same sample in a study of T-cell memory formation after mild COVID-19. MiXCR was run by TCRdb on the 5' RACE reads, yielding one entry per CDR3 protein. The table shows about 400,000 distinct CDR3 sequences, with roughly a quarter occurring only once. Sequencing was carried out using PBMCs or a T cell subset sorted from them (not recorded which). The receptors were gathered from an adult woman who had mild COVID-19 (a few samples of this study predate the infection). Cell type and time point are not known.

The chain has TRBV29-1 and TRBJ2-7; D is perhaps TRBD1 or TRBD2 (6 bases each). This CDR3 contains 14 residues. V gave up 6 bases and J gave up 3 bases, with 18 bases separating them. The germline CDR1 and CDR2 sequences are SQVTM and ANQGSEA. The CDR3 protein is CSVRMGRGGYEQYF. CDR3 nucleotides: TGCAGCGTCCGTATGGGCAGGGGAGGCTACGAGCAGTACTTC.

The CDR3 spells CASSLEGGITEAFF. CDR3 DNA sequence: TGCGCCAGCAGCTTGGAGGGAGGGATCACTGAAGCTTTCTTT. The chain is built from TRBV5-1 and TRBJ1-1; D gene unclear. Germline CDR1 and CDR2: SGHRS and YFSETQ. The CDR3 length is 14 residues. Trimming took off 0 bases at V and 4 bases at J, with 10 bases between the two ends.

In this sample, this clonotype turned up a few times. V usage is TRBV5-5 and J usage is TRBJ1-4; D not certain. The CDR3 has 15 residues. Looked up from germline, CDR1 is SGHKS and CDR2 is YYEKEE (reference sequence). The V end was cut by 3 bases, the J end by 6 bases, with 15 bases between. The CDR3 DNA is TGTGCCAGCAGCTCTCACAGTCCATCGTATGAAAAACTGTTTTTT. It is translated as CASSSHSPSYEKLFF.

The V call is TRBV19, the J call TRBJ1-5; no definite D call. The CDR3 sequence is 13 residues long. Germline-derived CDR1 and CDR2 are LNHDA and SQIVND (reference sequence). V was pared by 1 base and J by 4 bases, with 5 bases between. CDR3 coding DNA: TGTGCCAGTAGTATAGTCCATAATCAGCCCCAGCATTTT. This translates into CASSIVHNQPQHF.

This chain uses TRBV5-6 with TRBJ2-5; TRBD2 aligns across 8 bases. Germline loops: CDR1 SGHDT, CDR2 YYEEEE. V lost 0 bases, J lost 5 bases, and 9 bases stayed unmatched. This CDR3 comprises 16 residues. This CDR3 is CASSLAVGRARETQYF. CDR3 sequence (DNA): TGTGCCAGCAGCTTGGCCGTCGGGAGGGCCCGGGAGACCCAGTACTTC.

This clonotype was counted between two and nine times. The chain recombines TRBV7-2 with TRBJ1-1; D is unclear. Germline CDR1 reads SGHTA; CDR2 reads FQGNSA. V shed 1 base and J shed 4 bases, with 13 bases lying between them. The CDR3 has 15 amino acids. Written as DNA, the CDR3 is TGTGCCAGCAGCTTAGAGCGAGGGCTGGCCACTGAAGCTTTCTTT. Its protein is CASSLERGLATEAFF.

CDR3 bases: TGTGCCAGTAGTAGATTAGCGGGGACAAACACCGGGGAGCTGTTTTTT. Translating it yields CASSRLAGTNTGELFF. The chain links TRBV19 to TRBJ2-2; 8 bases are shared with TRBD2. The CDR3 is made up of 16 amino acids. Per germline, CDR1 LNHDA and CDR2 SQIVND (reference sequence). With 4 bases clipped from V and 2 bases from J, the junction kept 6 bases outside the gene matches.

The chain is built from TRBV25-1 and TRBJ2-3; D might be TRBD1 (6 bases). CDR1 and CDR2 from the germline V gene are MGHDK and SYGVNS. The CDR3 is made up of 16 amino acids. The ends were cut back, 4 bases at V and 0 bases at J, with 14 bases in the middle. CDR3 DNA sequence: TGTGCCAGCAGTGCCCCCAGGACAGATAGCACAGATACGCAGTATTTT. This encodes CASSAPRTDSTDTQYF.

This clonotype appeared a few times. The V call is TRBV7-9, the J call TRBJ2-2, with 7 bases identical to TRBD2. The CDR3 totals 16 residues. Losses at the gene ends were 4 bases for V and 5 bases for J; bases not matched to a gene: 10. Germline values: CDR1 SEHNR, CDR2 FQNEAQ (reference sequence). The CDR3 region is CASSSFKVGRTGELFF. CDR3 coding DNA: TGTGCCAGCAGCTCCTTTAAAGTCGGGAGGACCGGGGAGCTGTTTTTT.

The chain couples TRBV30 to TRBJ1-2; D not resolved. Trimming took off 1 base at V and 4 bases at J, with 10 bases between the two ends. Germline loops: CDR1 GTSNPN, CDR2 SVGIG (reference sequence). CDR3 length: 13 residues. The CDR3 DNA is TGTGCCTGGAGTGGTGCTCTACGCTATGGCTACACCTTC. Amino acids: CAWSGALRYGYTF.

In this sample, this clonotype turned up once. The chain links TRBV24-1 to TRBJ1-2; tentative D call: TRBD1 (5 bases). Trimming shortened V by 5 bases and J by 7 bases, and 13 bases separated the two germline ends. CDR3 size: 13 residues. CDR1 is KGHDR and CDR2 is SFDVKD in the germline V gene. CDR3 residues: CATSAARERGYTF. The CDR3 nucleotides read TGTGCCACCAGTGCCGCCAGGGAACGTGGCTACACCTTC.

This clonotype was detected a few times. The rearrangement uses TRBV9 and TRBJ2-6; D is unresolved. The germline V and J ends were trimmed by 0 bases and 2 bases, with 9 bases remaining between them. Germline-derived CDR1 and CDR2 are SGDLS and YYNGEE. The CDR3 has 16 residues. The DNA for the CDR3 is TGTGCCAGCAGCGTAGGTGGGTCAGCTGGGGCCAACGTCCTGACTTTC. Protein product: CASSVGGSAGANVLTF.

This clonotype was seen more than once but under ten times. The V gene is TRBV7-3, the J gene TRBJ1-1; weak D call: TRBD1 (6 bases). The germline V gene has CDR1 SGHTA and CDR2 FQGTGA. The CDR3 is 14 amino acids. V was clipped by 5 bases and J by 3 bases, with 13 bases between them. The chain's CDR3 is CASSQSGAYTEAFF. In DNA form, the CDR3 reads TGTGCCAGCAGCCAATCGGGGGCGTACACTGAAGCTTTCTTT.

The chain employs TRBV7-6 and TRBJ2-2, with 11 bases that match TRBD2. V dropped 1 base and J dropped 8; count of bases not matched to a gene: 6. CDR1 and CDR2 (germline): SGHVS, FNYEAQ. The CDR3 has 16 residues. The CDR3 reads CASSLGSSGRTGELFF. In nucleotides, the CDR3 is TGTGCCAGCAGCTTAGGTTCTAGCGGGAGGACTGGGGAGCTGTTTTTT.

This sequence joins TRBV11-2 and TRBJ1-1; no reliable D call. The V gene's germline CDR1 is SGHAT and CDR2 FQNNGV. The CDR3 spans 14 residues. The germline V and J ends were trimmed by 5 bases and 1 base, with 11 bases remaining between them. The CDR3 sequence: CASSPMGWNTEAFF. In nucleotides, the CDR3 is TGTGCCAGCAGCCCAATGGGTTGGAACACTGAAGCTTTCTTT.

The chain is built from TRBV7-9 and TRBJ2-1, with TRBD2 matching 7 bases. This CDR3 is built from 16 residues. J gave up 10 bases and V 5 bases, and 17 bases lay outside the gene matches. The germline V gene encodes CDR1 SEHNR and CDR2 FQNEAQ (reference sequence). The CDR3 DNA sequence: TGTGCCAGCAGCCTACCCCCCCGGGAGGTCTCTCACGAGCAGTTCTTC. It codes for CASSLPPREVSHEQFF.

The chain joins TRBV20-1 to TRBJ1-5, with D unclear. Germline-derived CDR1 and CDR2 are DFQATT and SNEGSKA (reference sequence). This CDR3 spans 13 amino acids. The germline V and J ends were trimmed by 3 bases and 0 bases, with 6 bases remaining between them. The CDR3 DNA follows: TGCAGTGCTAGGAACTATAGCAATCAGCCCCAGCATTTT. As protein: CSARNYSNQPQHF.

The chain is built from TRBV29-1 and TRBJ2-2; D perhaps matches TRBD1 (5 bases). Germline V gene lookup returns CDR1 SQVTM and CDR2 ANQGSEA. CDR3 length equals 13 residues. V lost 5 bases and J 6 bases, leaving 13 bases between the germline ends. Here the CDR3 reads CSVSQGTAGELFF. In DNA form, the CDR3 reads TGCAGCGTTTCCCAGGGAACGGCCGGGGAGCTGTTTTTT.

This chain joins TRBV5-1 and TRBJ1-2; tentative D call: TRBD1 (5 bases). This CDR3 is 16 amino acids long. V lost 2 bases and J 5 bases, leaving 19 bases between the germline ends. Per the germline V gene, CDR1 is SGHRS and CDR2 is YFSETQ. The CDR3 reads CASSFQGETTVYGYTF. CDR3 DNA sequence: TGCGCCAGCAGCTTCCAGGGAGAGACCACCGTTTATGGCTACACCTTC. Full variable domain (outside the CDR3, taken from reference TRBV5-1 and TRBJ1-2): KAGVTQTPRYLIKTRGQQVTLSCSPISGHRSVSWYQQTPGQGLQFLFEYFSETQRNKGNFPGRFSGRQFSNSRSEMNVSTLELGDSALYLCASSFQGETTVYGYTFGSGTRLTVV.

This clonotype was picked up a small number of times. V and J are TRBV4-2 and TRBJ2-5; TRBD1 aligns across 9 bases. V lost 2 bases, J lost 5 bases, and 6 bases stayed unmatched. The CDR3 has 15 residues. Per germline, CDR1 LGHNA and CDR2 YNFKEQ. The CDR3 region is CASSQTTGGQETQYF. CDR3 coding DNA: TGTGCCAGCAGCCAAACGACAGGGGGACAGGAGACCCAGTACTTC.

CDR3 in amino acids: CASSIAGINEQYF. DNA for the CDR3: TGCGCCAGCAGCATTGCGGGGATTAACGAGCAGTACTTC. V and J are TRBV4-1 and TRBJ2-7; D perhaps matches TRBD2 (6 bases). Looked up from germline, CDR1 is MGHRA and CDR2 is YSYEKL. The CDR3 has 13 residues. V was clipped by 5 bases and J by 5 bases, with 13 bases between them.

This clonotype has more than one count but fewer than ten. The CDR3 region has the DNA TGCAGTGCTAGTGAACTAGCGGGGGGCGTTCCCTACAATGAGCAGTTCTTC. Protein product: CSASELAGGVPYNEQFF. This chain uses TRBV20-1 with TRBJ2-1; TRBD2 aligns across 12 bases. CDR3 length equals 17 residues. V lost 3 bases to trimming and J lost 2 bases; unmatched junction nucleotides: 8. Germline values: CDR1 DFQATT, CDR2 SNEGSKA (reference sequence).

This clonotype was counted between two and nine times. CDR3 residues: CASSQDWGGRPPYEQYF. Here the CDR3 DNA reads TGCGCCAGCAGCCAAGATTGGGGCGGGAGGCCCCCCTACGAGCAGTACTTC. The chain carries TRBV4-3 and TRBJ2-7; 8 bases agree with TRBD2. The length of the CDR3 is 17 residues. V shed 0 bases, J shed 2 bases, and the junction held 9 bases outside the gene matches. Germline V gene lookup returns CDR1 LGHNA and CDR2 YSLEER.

Only a few counts were recorded for this clonotype. V and J are TRBV21-1 and TRBJ2-3. TRBV21-1 is shown as a pseudogene. The CDR3 length is 16 residues. CDR3 loop: CASSKERGGGTDTQYF. CDR3 sequence (DNA): TGTGCCAGCAGCAAAGAGCGCGGCGGTGGGACAGATACGCAGTATTTT.

This clonotype was observed a handful of times. V is TRBV4-3 and J is TRBJ2-7; D call uncertain. The CDR3 consists of 14 residues. In germline, CDR1 is LGHNA, CDR2 YSLEER. The germline V and J ends were trimmed by 1 base and 2 bases, with 9 bases remaining between them. The CDR3 DNA follows: TGCGCCAGCAGCCAAGTCGCCAGGACCTACGAGCAGTACTTC. It is translated as CASSQVARTYEQYF.

This clonotype was detected only a few times. This chain connects TRBV5-1 to TRBJ2-3, with TRBD2 matching over 8 bases. The V gene's germline CDR1 is SGHRS and CDR2 YFSETQ. After removal of 4 bases from V and 1 base from J, the junction contained 8 bases not matched to a gene. The length of the CDR3 is 16 residues. In DNA, the CDR3 is TGCGCCAGCAGCCCCTCAAGCGGGAGCGGCACAGATACGCAGTATTTT. This encodes CASSPSSGSGTDTQYF.

This clonotype was detected only a few times. The chain is built from TRBV24-1 and TRBJ2-3; D unresolved. Trimming removed 0 bases from V and 5 bases from J, with 5 bases in between. Per germline, CDR1 KGHDR and CDR2 SFDVKD. The CDR3 contains 13 residues. CDR3 region: CATSDLYGDTQYF. In DNA, the CDR3 is TGTGCCACCAGTGATTTGTACGGAGATACGCAGTATTTT.

The gene calls are TRBV7-2 and TRBJ2-7; the match to TRBD1 covers 7 bases. Germline loops: CDR1 SGHTA, CDR2 FQGNSA. The V gene end was trimmed by 5 bases and the J gene end by 5 bases; junction bases not matched to a gene: 9. The CDR3 consists of 14 residues. CDR3 sequence (DNA): TGTGCCAGCAGCGTCGGTACAGGGGTTAACGAGCAGTACTTC. Its protein product is CASSVGTGVNEQYF.